Following are 6 T cell receptor beta chains from one sample sequenced in a study of blood T cells in healthy people across ages. Primed by a sample-barcoded 5' primer and a J-beta primer mix, a second PCR proceeded for about 6 to 12 cycles. TCRdb reprocessed the 5' RACE reads via MiXCR and lists one record per CDR3 protein. The top ten hold around 13% of the sample, which has 1 million to 1.2 million distinct CDR3 sequences, roughly two fifths seen once. The sample consisted of blood. The receptors originated from a man aged 18 to 29 in good health.

This clonotype occurred a few times. The chain couples TRBV25-1 to TRBJ1-5; the D is unclear. Germline CDR1 reads MGHDK; CDR2 reads SYGVNS. V was shortened by 5 bases and J by 5 bases, with 10 bases between the two germline ends. The CDR3 is made up of 13 amino acids. The CDR3 coding sequence is TGTGCCAGCAGTTCGATCACTGATCAGCCCCAGCATTTT. Amino acids: CASSSITDQPQHF.

This clonotype was found a few times. The gene calls are TRBV20-1 and TRBJ1-5; D is perhaps TRBD1 (5 bases). Between the trimmed V and J ends, which lost 5 bases and 1 base, there was a span of 9 bases. The V gene's germline CDR1 is DFQATT and CDR2 SNEGSKA (reference sequence). The CDR3 sequence is 13 residues long. CDR3 protein: CSAPGGSNQPQHF. In DNA, the CDR3 is TGCAGTGCTCCCGGGGGGAGCAATCAGCCCCAGCATTTT.

This clonotype was counted a single time. V and J are TRBV27 and TRBJ2-7, with a possible D match to TRBD1 (5 bases). CDR3 length: 15 amino acids. Trimming cost V 3 bases and J 0 bases, with 12 bases left between them. Germline CDR1 and CDR2: MNHEY and SMNVEV (reference sequence). The DNA for the CDR3 is TGTGCCAGCAGTTTTCAGGGCGTTAGCTCCTACGAGCAGTACTTC. It is translated as CASSFQGVSSYEQYF.

This clonotype was seen a handful of times. The CDR3 DNA reads as TGCGCCAGCAGCTCACCACCAGGAGCCTATAATTCACCCCTCCACTTT. Its translation is CASSSPPGAYNSPLHF. The chain links TRBV5-1 to TRBJ1-6; no clear D. Trimming cost V 3 bases and J 2 bases, with 12 bases left between them. The CDR3 covers 16 residues. Germline CDR1 is SGHRS and CDR2 is YFSETQ.

The chain recombines TRBV11-2 with TRBJ1-1; no firm D call. The CDR3 runs to 14 residues. CDR1 is SGHAT and CDR2 is FQNNGV in the germline V gene. Trimming shortened V by 6 bases and J by 4 bases, and 15 bases separated the two germline ends. As DNA, the CDR3 is TGTGCCAGCAGACCCCTCTATTCGGGCACTGAAGCTTTCTTT. Residues: CASRPLYSGTEAFF.

Note on this clonotype: Germline is not matched at one junction end, which may reflect a read error. The rearrangement links TRBV6-2 or TRBV6-3 to TRBJ1-2; 8 bases align to TRBD1. Germline CDR1 and CDR2: MNHEY and SVGEGT. CDR3 length: 13 residues. CDR3 sequence reads: CASSEDRVVFYTF. The CDR3 bases are TGTGCTAGCAGCGAGGACAGGGTAGTCTTCTACACCTTC.